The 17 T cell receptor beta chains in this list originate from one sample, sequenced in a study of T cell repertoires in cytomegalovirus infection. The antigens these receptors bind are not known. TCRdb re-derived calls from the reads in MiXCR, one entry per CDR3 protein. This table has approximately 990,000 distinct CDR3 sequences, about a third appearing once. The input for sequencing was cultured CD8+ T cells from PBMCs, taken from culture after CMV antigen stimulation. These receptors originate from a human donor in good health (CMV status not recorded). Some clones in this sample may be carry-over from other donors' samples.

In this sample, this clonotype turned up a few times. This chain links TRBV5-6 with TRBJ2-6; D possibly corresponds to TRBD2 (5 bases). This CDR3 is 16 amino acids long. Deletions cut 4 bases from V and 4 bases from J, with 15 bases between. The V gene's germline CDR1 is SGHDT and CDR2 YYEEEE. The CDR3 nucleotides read TGTGCCAGCAGCGCCGTTAGAGGGTACGGGGCCAACGTCCTGACTTTC. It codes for CASSAVRGYGANVLTF. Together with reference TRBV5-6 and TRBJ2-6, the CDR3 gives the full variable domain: DAGVTQSPTHLIKTRGQQVTLRCSPKSGHDTVSWYQQALGQGPQFIFQYYEEEERQRGNFPDRFSGHQFPNYSSELNVNALLLGDSALYLCASSAVRGYGANVLTFGAGSRLTVL.

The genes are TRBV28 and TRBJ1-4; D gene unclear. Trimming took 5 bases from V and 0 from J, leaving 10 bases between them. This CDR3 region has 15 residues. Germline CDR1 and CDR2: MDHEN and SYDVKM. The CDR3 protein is CASSNLAATNEKLFF. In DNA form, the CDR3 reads TGTGCCAGCAGTAATTTGGCAGCAACTAATGAAAAACTGTTTTTT.

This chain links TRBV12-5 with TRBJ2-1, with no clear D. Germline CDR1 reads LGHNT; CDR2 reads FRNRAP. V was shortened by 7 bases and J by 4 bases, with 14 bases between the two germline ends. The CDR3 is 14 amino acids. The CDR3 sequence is CASVLESRYNEQFF. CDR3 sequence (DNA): TGTGCTAGTGTCCTCGAATCCCGGTACAATGAGCAGTTCTTC. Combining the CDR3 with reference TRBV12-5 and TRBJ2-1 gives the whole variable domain DARVTQTPRHKVTEMGQEVTMRCQPILGHNTVFWYRQTMMQGLELLAYFRNRAPLDDSGMPKDRFSAEMPDATLATLKIQPSEPRDSAVYFCASVLESRYNEQFFGPGTRLTVL.

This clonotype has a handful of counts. The CDR3 spells CASSYFPEGGETQYF. The DNA for the CDR3 is TGTGCCAGCAGTTACTTCCCGGAGGGCGGGGAGACCCAGTACTTC. V is TRBV6-5 and J is TRBJ2-5; D perhaps matches TRBD2 (6 bases). CDR1 is MNHEY, CDR2 SVGAGI, per germline. CDR3 length equals 15 residues. The V gene lost 1 base and the J gene lost 5 bases, with 14 bases spanning the gap.

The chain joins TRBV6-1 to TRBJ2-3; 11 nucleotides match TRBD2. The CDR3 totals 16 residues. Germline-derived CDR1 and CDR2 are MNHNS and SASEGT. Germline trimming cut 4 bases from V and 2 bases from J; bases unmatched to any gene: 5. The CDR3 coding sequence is TGTGCCAGCAGTGGACTAGCGGGAATACACACAGATACGCAGTATTTT. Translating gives CASSGLAGIHTDTQYF.

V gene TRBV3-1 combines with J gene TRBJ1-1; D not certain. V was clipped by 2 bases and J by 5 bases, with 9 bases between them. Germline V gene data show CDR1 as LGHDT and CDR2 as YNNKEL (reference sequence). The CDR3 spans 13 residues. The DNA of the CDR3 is TGTGCCAGCAGCCAAAAACGCTCTACTGAAGCTTTCTTT. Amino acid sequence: CASSQKRSTEAFF.

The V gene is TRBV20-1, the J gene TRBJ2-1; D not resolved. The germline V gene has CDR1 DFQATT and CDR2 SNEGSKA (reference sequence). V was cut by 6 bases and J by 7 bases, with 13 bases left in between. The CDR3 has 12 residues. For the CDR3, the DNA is TGCAGTGCCTTCCCCGCATTTAATGAGCAGTTCTTC. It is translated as CSAFPAFNEQFF.

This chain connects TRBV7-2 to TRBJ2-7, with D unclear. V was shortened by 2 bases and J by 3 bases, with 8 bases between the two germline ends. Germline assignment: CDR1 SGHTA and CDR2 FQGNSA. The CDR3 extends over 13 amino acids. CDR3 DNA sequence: TGTGCCAGCAGCTTAAATATTCTCTACGAGCAGTACGTC. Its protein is CASSLNILYEQYV.

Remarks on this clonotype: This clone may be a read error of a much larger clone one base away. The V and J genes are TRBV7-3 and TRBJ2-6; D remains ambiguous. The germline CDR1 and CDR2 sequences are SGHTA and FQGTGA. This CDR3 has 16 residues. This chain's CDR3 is CTSSPPRVWGANVLTF. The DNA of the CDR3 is TGTACCAGCAGCCCACCTCGGGTTTGGGGGGCCAACGTCCTGACTTTC. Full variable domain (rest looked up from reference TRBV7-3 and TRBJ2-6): GAGVSQTPSNKVTEKGKYVELRCDPISGHTALYWYRQSLGQGPEFLIYFQGTGAADDSGLPNDRFFAVRPEGSVSTLKIQRTERGDSAVYLCTSSPPRVWGANVLTFGAGSRLTVL.

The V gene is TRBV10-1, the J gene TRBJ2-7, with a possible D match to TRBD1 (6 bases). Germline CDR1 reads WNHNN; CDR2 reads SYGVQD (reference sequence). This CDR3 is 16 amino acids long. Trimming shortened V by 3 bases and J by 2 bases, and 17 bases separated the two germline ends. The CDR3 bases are TGCGCCAGCAGTGAATCAGGCCGGACAGCTACCTACGAGCAGTACTTC. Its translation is CASSESGRTATYEQYF.

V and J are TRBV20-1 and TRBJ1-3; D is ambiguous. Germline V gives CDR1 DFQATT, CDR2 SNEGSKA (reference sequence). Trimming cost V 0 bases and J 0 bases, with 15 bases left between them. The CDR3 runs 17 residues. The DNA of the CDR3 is TGCAGTGCTAGAGAAATGAAGGGTGTGAGCTCTGGAAACACCATATATTTT. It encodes CSAREMKGVSSGNTIYF.

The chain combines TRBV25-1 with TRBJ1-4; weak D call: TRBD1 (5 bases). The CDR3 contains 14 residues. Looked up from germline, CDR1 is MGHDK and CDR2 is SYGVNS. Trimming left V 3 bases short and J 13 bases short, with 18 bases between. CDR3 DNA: TGTGCCAGCAGTGAGAATATGGTCTCGGGGGTACTGTTTTTT. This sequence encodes CASSENMVSGVLFF.

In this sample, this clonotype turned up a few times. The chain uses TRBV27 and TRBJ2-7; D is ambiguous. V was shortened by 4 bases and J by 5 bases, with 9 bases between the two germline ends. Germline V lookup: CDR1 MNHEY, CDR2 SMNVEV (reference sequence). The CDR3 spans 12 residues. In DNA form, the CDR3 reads TGTGCCAGCAGTTCGACGTCGGACGAGCAGTACTTC. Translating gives CASSSTSDEQYF.

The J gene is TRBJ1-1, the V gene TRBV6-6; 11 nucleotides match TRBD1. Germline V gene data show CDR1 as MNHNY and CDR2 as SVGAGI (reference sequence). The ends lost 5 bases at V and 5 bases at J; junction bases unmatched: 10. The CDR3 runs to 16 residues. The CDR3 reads CASSPRDRGEGTEAFF. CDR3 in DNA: TGTGCCAGCAGTCCCCGGGACAGGGGGGAAGGGACTGAAGCTTTCTTT.

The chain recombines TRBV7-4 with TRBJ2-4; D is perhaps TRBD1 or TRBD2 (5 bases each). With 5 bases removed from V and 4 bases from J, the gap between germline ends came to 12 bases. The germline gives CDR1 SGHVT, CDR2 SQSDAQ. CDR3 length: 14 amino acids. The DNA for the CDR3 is TGTGCCAGCAGCCCCGGGACCGCGAAAAACATTCAGTACTTC. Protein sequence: CASSPGTAKNIQYF.

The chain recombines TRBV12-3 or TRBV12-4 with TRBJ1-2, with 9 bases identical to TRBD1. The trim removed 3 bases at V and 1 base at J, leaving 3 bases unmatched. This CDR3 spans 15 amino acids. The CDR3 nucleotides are TGTGCCAGCAGTTTCCGGGACAGGGTTAACTATGGCTACACCTTC. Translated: CASSFRDRVNYGYTF.

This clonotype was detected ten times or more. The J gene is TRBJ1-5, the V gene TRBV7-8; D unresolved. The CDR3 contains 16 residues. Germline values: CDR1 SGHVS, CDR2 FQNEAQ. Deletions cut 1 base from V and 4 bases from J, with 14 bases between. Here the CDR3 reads CASSLGSGRANQPQHF. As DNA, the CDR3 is TGTGCCAGCAGCTTAGGATCAGGTCGGGCTAATCAGCCCCAGCATTTT.